This T cell receptor (beta chain) appears in the sequencing data of a study of CD8 T cells in ankylosing spondylitis. Whole-study results and caveats: CD8+ cells made up the disease-linked clones, which were relatively rare in peripheral blood.

Each TCR beta library was made by quantitative 5'-RACE that incorporated molecular barcodes. In TCRdb, the 5' RACE reads were re-called with MiXCR into one record per CDR3 protein. The sample shows about 100,000 distinct CDR3 sequences, about 9% of them seen only once. V was pared by 5 bases and J by 4 bases, with 9 bases of the junction left unmatched. The CDR3 spans 16 residues. The germline V gene encodes CDR1 MGHRA and CDR2 YSYEKL. This clonotype was recorded many times. What it binds is unknown. The J gene is TRBJ2-2, the V gene TRBV4-1; 8 bases line up with TRBD2. The sequenced sample was blood, either unsorted or a sorted T cell fraction (not recorded which). The clonotype originates from a male donor with ankylosing spondylitis or in good health (not recorded which). The CDR3 protein is CASSARSGDLTGELFF. The DNA of the CDR3 is TGCGCCAGCAGCGCGCGTAGCGGGGACCTCACCGGGGAGCTGTTTTTT.